The rows below give T cell receptor beta chains drawn from one sample of a study of T cell responses to AZD1222 COVID-19 vaccine. Produced via immunoSEQ multiplex PCR; TCRdb's table is partial and in-frame only. The table has roughly 190,000 clones, approximately 93% seen once; the top ten hold approximately 3.7%. Sample: peripheral blood, taken 28 days after the second AZD1222 dose. These TCRs come from an adult who received the AZD1222 COVID-19 vaccine. Both conserved end residues are trimmed from each CDR3. The size of a clone is reported for some rows only, either as once, few or many, or as a class for expanded clones.

size	V	J	CDR3
-	TRBV4-1	TRBJ2-7	ASSQGGGWEQY
once	TRBV15	TRBJ2-6	ATSRGTGGANVLT
-	TRBV19	TRBJ1-3	ASRETFSGNTIY
-	TRBV3-1/TRBV3-2	TRBJ1-2	ASSPGWDKVYGYT
once	TRBV19	TRBJ2-3	ASNRAGAPTDTQY
-	TRBV5-6	TRBJ1-2	ASSLEPRNYGYT
once	TRBV12-3/TRBV12-4	TRBJ2-3	ASSFRDTQY
-	TRBV28	TRBJ2-7	ASNHPAGDSYEQY
few	TRBV7-6	TRBJ2-7	ASSSLAGGGQEQY
once	TRBV5-1	TRBJ1-2	ASSLRGLGGYT
-	TRBV6-6	TRBJ2-7	ASSWSDRGAPYEQY
-	TRBV27	TRBJ2-1	ASGMDRNNEQF
-	TRBV7-2	TRBJ1-5	ASGTDQPQH
-	TRBV10-3	TRBJ1-6	AMRNNPNSPLH